This T cell receptor beta chain emerged from a study of CD4 T cells in relation to SARS-CoV-2 and coronaviruses. Broader study findings: SARS-CoV-2-driven expansion was significantly weaker in crossreactive than monoreactive clones.

Worth noting for this clone: Its antigen is unidentified.

The protocol was immunoSEQ multiplex PCR, while the TCRdb copy is restricted to in-frame clones and leaves out a portion. The table has about 70,000 clones, 87% seen once. CD4+ T cells from unexposed donors were obtained before the COVID-19 pandemic (2011-2018). The germline CDR1 and CDR2 sequences are SGHRS and YFSETQ. The ends were cut back, 4 bases at V and 7 bases at J, with 12 bases in the middle. The CDR3 consists of 12 residues. This TCR was recovered from a human donor in good health. The chain recombines TRBV5-1 with TRBJ2-7; D not certain. The source material was memory CD4+ T cells from PBMCs. Here the CDR3 DNA reads TGCGCCAGCAGCCAAACCAAGGAGGAGCAGTACTTC. It codes for CASSQTKEEQYF.